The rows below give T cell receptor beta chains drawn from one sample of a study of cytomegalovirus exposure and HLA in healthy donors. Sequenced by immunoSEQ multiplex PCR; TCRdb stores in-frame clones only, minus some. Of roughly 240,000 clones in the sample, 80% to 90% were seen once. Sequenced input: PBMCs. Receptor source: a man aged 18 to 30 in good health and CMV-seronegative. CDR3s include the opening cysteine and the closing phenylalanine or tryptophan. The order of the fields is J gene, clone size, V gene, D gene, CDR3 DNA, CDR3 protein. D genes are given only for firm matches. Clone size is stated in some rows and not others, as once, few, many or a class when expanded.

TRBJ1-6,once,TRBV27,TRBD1,TGTGCCAGCAGCCGGGACAGGGGGCGAAATAATTCACCCCTCCACTTT,CASSRDRGRNNSPLHF
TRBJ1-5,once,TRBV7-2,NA,TGTGCCAGCAGCTCCTGGACAGAACAGCCCCAGCATTTT,CASSSWTEQPQHF
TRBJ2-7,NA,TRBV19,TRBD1,TGTGCCAGTAGGATCACAGGGGGAGACGCCTACGAGCAGTACTTC,CASRITGGDAYEQYF
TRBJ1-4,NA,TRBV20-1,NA,TGCAGTGCTAATTCAGGTGAAAAACTGTTTTTT,CSANSGEKLFF
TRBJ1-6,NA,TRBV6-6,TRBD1,TGTGCCAGCGGCAGGGGGCCTTCACCCCTCCACTTT,CASGRGPSPLHF
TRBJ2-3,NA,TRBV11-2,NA,TGTGCCAGCAGCCCCGCGGTCGCTGGGTACCAAGATACGCAGTATTTT,CASSPAVAGYQDTQYF
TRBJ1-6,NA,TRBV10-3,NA,TGTGCCATCAGTCCGGGACACAGCTTTGATTCACCCCTCCACTTT,CAISPGHSFDSPLHF
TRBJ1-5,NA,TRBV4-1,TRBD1,TGCGCCAGCAGCTTAGTGTGGACAGGGGGTGTTCAGCCCCAGCATTTT,CASSLVWTGGVQPQHF
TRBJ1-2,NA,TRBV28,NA,TGTGCCAGCAGCTACGGTCGGGACTATGGCTACACCTTC,CASSYGRDYGYTF
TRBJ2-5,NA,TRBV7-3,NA,TGTGCCAGCAGCCCTGCGAGTGCAGAGACCCAGTACTTC,CASSPASAETQYF
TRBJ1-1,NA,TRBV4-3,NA,TGCGCCAGCAGCCGGGGAACAGGGGAAGCTTTCTTT,CASSRGTGEAFF
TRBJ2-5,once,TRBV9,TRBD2,TGTGCCAGCAGCGCCAACGGGAGGGGGGGCCAAGAGACCCAGTACTTC,CASSANGRGGQETQYF
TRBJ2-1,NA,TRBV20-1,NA,TGCAGTGCCACCCGGGGGAACCTTCAGTTCTTC,CSATRGNLQFF
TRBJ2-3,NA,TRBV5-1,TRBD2,TGCGCCAGCAGCAGAACTAGCGTCGGCCGGGGCACAGATACGCAGTATTTT,CASSRTSVGRGTDTQYF
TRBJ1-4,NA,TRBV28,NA,TGTGCCAGCAGTTTATCGGGGATTGCAACTAATGAAAAACTGTTTTTT,CASSLSGIATNEKLFF
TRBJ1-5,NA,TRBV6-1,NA,TGTGCCAGCAGCATTGGGGAGAACGATCAGCCCCAGCATTTT,CASSIGENDQPQHF
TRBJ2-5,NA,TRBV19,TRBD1,TGTGCCAGTATGGACAGGGGGCGAGAGACCCAGTACTTC,CASMDRGRETQYF
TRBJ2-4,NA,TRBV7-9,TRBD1,TGTGCCAGCAGCTGGGCTTACAGGGGGAGAGGCAAAAACATTCAGTACTTC,CASSWAYRGRGKNIQYF
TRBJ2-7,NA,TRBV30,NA,TGTGCCTGGAGTGTATCGCTAGCCTACGAGCAGTACTTC,CAWSVSLAYEQYF
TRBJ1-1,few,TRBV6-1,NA,TGTGCCAGCACCGAAACAGGGATTGGGAACACTGAAGCTTTCTTT,CASTETGIGNTEAFF
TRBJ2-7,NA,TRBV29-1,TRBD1,TGCAGCGTCTCGCCGGTTTCCGGGACAGGGGCCGGCGAGCAGTACTTC,CSVSPVSGTGAGEQYF
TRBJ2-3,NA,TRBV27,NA,TGTGCCAGCAGTCGCACCCCTCAGGGGACAGATACGCAGTATTTT,CASSRTPQGTDTQYF
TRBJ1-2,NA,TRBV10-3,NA,TGTGCCATCAGTGAAGGGGGACATGGCTACACCTTC,CAISEGGHGYTF
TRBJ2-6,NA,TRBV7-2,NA,TGTGCCAGCAGCTTAATTTCGTCTGGGGCCAACGTCCTGACTTTC,CASSLISSGANVLTF
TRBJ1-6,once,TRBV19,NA,TGTGCCAGTAGTATCTTCCCAGGCGGGGGTCAAGCCCCCCTCCACTTT,CASSIFPGGGQAPLHF
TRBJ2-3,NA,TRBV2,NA,TGTGCCAGCAGTGGGGGCATCCGGCCCGCGAATACGCAGTATTTT,CASSGGIRPANTQYF
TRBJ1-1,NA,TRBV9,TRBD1,TGTGCCAGCAGCGTTTTGGGACAGGGTGGCACTGAAGCTTTCTTT,CASSVLGQGGTEAFF
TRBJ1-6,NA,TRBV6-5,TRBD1,TGTGCCAGCAGTGGACAGGGATATTCACCCCTCCACTTT,CASSGQGYSPLHF
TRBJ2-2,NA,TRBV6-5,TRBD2,TGTGCCAAGCGGGGGGGCGGGGAGCTGTTTTTT,CAKRGGGELFF
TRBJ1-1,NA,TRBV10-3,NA,TGTGCCATCAGTGAGACACAGGGGAACACTGAAGCTTTCTTT,CAISETQGNTEAFF
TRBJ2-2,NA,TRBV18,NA,TGTGCCAGCTCACCGCTAGCCGGGGAGCTGTTTTTT,CASSPLAGELFF
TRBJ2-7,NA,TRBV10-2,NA,TGCGCCAGCAGTCGGAGCCGGTACGAGCAGTACTTC,CASSRSRYEQYF
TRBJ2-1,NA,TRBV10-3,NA,TGTGCCATCAGTGGGTTGACGGGGAATGAGCAGTTCTTC,CAISGLTGNEQFF
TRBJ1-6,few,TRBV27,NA,TGTGCCAGCAGTTTCAGGGTTTATAATTCACCCCTCCACTTT,CASSFRVYNSPLHF
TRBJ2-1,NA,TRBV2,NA,TGTGCCAGCAGTCCTCGATGGGGGGATGAGCAGTTCTTC,CASSPRWGDEQFF
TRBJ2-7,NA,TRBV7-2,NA,TGTGCCAGCAGCTCAGGACAGACCTACGAGCAGTACTTC,CASSSGQTYEQYF
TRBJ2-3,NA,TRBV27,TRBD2,TGTGCCAGCAGTCCCATTCATGACGGGGGGGCAGATACGCAGTATTTT,CASSPIHDGGADTQYF
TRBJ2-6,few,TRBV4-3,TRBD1,TGCGCCAGCAGCCACTTAGGGACAGGAAGGACGGGGGGGGCCAACGTCCTGACTTTC,CASSHLGTGRTGGANVLTF
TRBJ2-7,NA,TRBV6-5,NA,TGTGCCAGCAGACCCCCCGGCGGTCCGCCTTCGGAGTACTTC,CASRPPGGPPSEYF
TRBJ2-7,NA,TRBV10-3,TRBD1,TGTGCCATCCGGCGACAGGGGGTCTCGTTGCAGTACTTC,CAIRRQGVSLQYF
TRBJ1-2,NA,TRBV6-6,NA,TGTGCCAGCAGGGAGGGCTACGGCTACACCTTC,CASREGYGYTF
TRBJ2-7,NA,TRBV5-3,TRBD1,TGTGCCAGAAGCCGCGACCGGGACAGGGTTCTCTGGCGCGTAAAAAACTACGAGCAGTACTTC,CARSRDRDRVLWRVKNYEQYF
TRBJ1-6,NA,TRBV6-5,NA,TGTGCCAGCACCTCCAGCGCTAATTCACCCCTCCACTTT,CASTSSANSPLHF
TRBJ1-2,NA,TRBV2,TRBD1,TGTGCCAGCAGTGATCGACAGGGCTTAGACTATGGCTACACCTTC,CASSDRQGLDYGYTF
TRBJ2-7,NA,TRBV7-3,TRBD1,TGTGCCAGCAGCCCGACAGGGGGCTACGAGCAGTACTTC,CASSPTGGYEQYF
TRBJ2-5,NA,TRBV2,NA,TGTGCCAGAAGTCGTCAAGAGACCCAGTACTTC,CARSRQETQYF
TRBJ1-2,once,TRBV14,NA,TGTGCCAGCAGCCAAGGCACAGCCCACTATGGCTACACCTTC,CASSQGTAHYGYTF
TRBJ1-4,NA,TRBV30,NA,TGTGCCTGGATGAAGTCGGGGGCTAATGAAAAACTGTTTTTT,CAWMKSGANEKLFF
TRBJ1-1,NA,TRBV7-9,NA,TGTGCCAGCAGCTTAAGCGGGGTCACTGAAGCTTTCTTT,CASSLSGVTEAFF
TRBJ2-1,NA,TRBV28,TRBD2,TGTGCCAGCAGTCCCCTAGCAGCGGGAGATAGGGAGCAGTTCTTC,CASSPLAAGDREQFF
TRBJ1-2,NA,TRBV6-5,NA,TGTGCCAGCAGTTACAGGGGTGGCTACACCTTC,CASSYRGGYTF
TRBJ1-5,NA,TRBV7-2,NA,TGTGCCAGCAGCTTAGAATATCGGGGAGGCATCGGCCAGCCCCAGCATTTT,CASSLEYRGGIGQPQHF
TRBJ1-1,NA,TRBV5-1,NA,TGCGCCAGCAGCCCAGGACTGGGCGAGGCTTTCTTT,CASSPGLGEAFF
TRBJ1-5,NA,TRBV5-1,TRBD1,TGCGCCAGCAGCTCGACAGGGGGTGGCAATCAGCCCCAGCATTTT,CASSSTGGGNQPQHF
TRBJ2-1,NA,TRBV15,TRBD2,TGTGCCACCAGTCTTGCGGGAGGCCAACCCTCCTACAATGAGCAGTTCTTC,CATSLAGGQPSYNEQFF
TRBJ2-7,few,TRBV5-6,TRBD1,TGTGCCAGCAGCTTGGGTTCAGGGGGTGGCTACGAGCAGTACTTC,CASSLGSGGGYEQYF
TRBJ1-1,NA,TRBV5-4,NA,TGTGCCAGCAGCTTGGCCTGGCAGAACACTGAAGCTTTCTTT,CASSLAWQNTEAFF
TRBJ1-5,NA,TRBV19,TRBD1,TGTGCCAGTTCCGGGACAGGGGGTGGAGTTCAGCCCCAGCATTTT,CASSGTGGGVQPQHF
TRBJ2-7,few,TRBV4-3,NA,TGCGCCAGCAGCCAGGGATTAGGTGTCACTAGCTCCTACGAGCAGTACTTC,CASSQGLGVTSSYEQYF
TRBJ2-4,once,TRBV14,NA,TGTGCCAGCAGCATCTCCCGAGCCGAAAACATTCAGTACTTC,CASSISRAENIQYF